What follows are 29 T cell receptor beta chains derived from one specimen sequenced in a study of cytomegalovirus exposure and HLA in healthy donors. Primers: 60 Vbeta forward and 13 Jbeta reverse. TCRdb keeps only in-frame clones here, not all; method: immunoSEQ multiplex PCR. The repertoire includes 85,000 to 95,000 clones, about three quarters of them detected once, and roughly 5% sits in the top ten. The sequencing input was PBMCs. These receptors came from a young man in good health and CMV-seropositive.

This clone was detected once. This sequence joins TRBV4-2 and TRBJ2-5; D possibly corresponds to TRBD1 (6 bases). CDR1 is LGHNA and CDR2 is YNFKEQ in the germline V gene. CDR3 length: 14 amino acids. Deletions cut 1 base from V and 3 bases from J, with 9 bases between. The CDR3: CASSQGPGEETQYF. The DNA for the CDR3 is TGTGCCAGCAGCCAAGGACCAGGGGAAGAGACCCAGTACTTC.

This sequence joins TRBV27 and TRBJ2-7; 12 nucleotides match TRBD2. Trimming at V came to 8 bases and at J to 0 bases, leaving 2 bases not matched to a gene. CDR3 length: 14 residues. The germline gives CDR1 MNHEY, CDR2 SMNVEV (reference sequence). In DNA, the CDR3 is TGTGCCAGCGGACTAGCGGGGACCTCCTACGAGCAGTACTTC. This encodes CASGLAGTSYEQYF.

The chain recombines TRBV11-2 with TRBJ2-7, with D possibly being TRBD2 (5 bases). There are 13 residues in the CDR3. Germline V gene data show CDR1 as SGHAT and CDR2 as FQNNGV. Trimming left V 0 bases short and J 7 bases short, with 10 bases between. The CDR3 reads CASSLELGWEQYV. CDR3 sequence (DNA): TGTGCCAGCAGCTTAGAACTAGGGTGGGAGCAGTACGTC.

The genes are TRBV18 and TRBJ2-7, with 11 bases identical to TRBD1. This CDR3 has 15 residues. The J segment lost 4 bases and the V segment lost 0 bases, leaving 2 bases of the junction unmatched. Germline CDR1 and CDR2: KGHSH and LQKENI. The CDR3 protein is CASSPPGQGAYEQYF. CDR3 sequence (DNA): TGTGCCAGCTCACCACCAGGACAGGGGGCGTACGAGCAGTACTTC.

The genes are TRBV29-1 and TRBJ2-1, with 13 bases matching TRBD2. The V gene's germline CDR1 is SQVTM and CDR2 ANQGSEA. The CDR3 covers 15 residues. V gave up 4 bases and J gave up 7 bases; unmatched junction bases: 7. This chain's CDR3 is CSVVWTSGRVNEQFF. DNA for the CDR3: TGCAGCGTTGTTTGGACTAGCGGGAGAGTTAATGAGCAGTTCTTC.

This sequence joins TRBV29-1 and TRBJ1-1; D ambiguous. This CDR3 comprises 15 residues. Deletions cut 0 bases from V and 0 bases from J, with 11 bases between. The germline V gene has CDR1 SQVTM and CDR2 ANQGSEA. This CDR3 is CSVEDQEGLNTEAFF. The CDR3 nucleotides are TGCAGCGTTGAAGATCAAGAGGGTTTGAACACTGAAGCTTTCTTT.

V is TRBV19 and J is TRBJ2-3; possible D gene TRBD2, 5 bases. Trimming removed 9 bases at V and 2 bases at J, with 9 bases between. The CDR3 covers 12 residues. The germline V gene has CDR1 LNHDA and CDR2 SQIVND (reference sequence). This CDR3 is CASGLLTDTQYF. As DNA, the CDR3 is TGTGCCAGCGGACTTCTCACAGATACGCAGTATTTT.

The CDR3 sequence is CASSTPGDTNNSPLHF. Here the CDR3 DNA reads TGCGCCAGCAGCACCCCGGGAGACACCAATAATTCACCCCTCCACTTT. The gene calls are TRBV4-1 and TRBJ1-6; D remains ambiguous. Germline assignment: CDR1 MGHRA and CDR2 YSYEKL. This CDR3 has 16 amino acids. V was pared by 5 bases and J by 5 bases, with 16 bases between.

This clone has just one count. The CDR3 spells CASSRTGMETQYF. CDR3 DNA sequence: TGTGCCAGTAGTAGGACAGGGATGGAGACCCAGTACTTC. This chain links TRBV19 with TRBJ2-5; 8 bases map to TRBD1. V lost 4 bases and J lost 5; bases outside the gene matches: 3. The germline CDR1 and CDR2 sequences are LNHDA and SQIVND (reference sequence). The length of the CDR3 is 13 residues. The variable domain in full, completed from reference TRBV19 and TRBJ2-5, reads DGGITQSPKYLFRKEGQNVTLSCEQNLNHDAMYWYRQDPGQGLRLIYYSQIVNDFQKGDIAEGYSVSREKKESFPLTVTSAQKNPTAFYLCASSRTGMETQYFGPGTRLLVL.

In DNA, the CDR3 is TGTGCCAGCAGCTTACCCGTTGAGACCCAGTACTTC. Protein: CASSLPVETQYF. V and J are TRBV7-8 and TRBJ2-5; D gene ambiguous. Trimming shortened V by 2 bases and J by 5 bases, and 6 bases separated the two germline ends. The length of the CDR3 is 12 residues. In germline, CDR1 is SGHVS, CDR2 FQNEAQ.

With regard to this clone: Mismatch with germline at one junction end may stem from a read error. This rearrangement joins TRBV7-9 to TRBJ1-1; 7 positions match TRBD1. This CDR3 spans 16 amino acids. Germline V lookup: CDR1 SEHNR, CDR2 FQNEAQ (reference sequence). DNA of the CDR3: TGTTCCAGCAGCCCTCTGGACAGGCCGCCAGGGACTGAAGCTTTCTTT. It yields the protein CSSSPLDRPPGTEAFF. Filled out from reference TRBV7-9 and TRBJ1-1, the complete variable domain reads DTGVSQNPRHKITKRGQNVTFRCDPISEHNRLYWYRQTLGQGPEFLTYFQNEAQLEKSRLLSDRFSAERPKGSFSTLEIQRTEQGDSAMYLCSSSPLDRPPGTEAFFGQGTRLTVV.

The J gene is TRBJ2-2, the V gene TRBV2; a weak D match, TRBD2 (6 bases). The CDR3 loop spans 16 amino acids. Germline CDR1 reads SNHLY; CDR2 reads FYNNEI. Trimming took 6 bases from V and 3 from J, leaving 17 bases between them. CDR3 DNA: TGTGCCAGCAGGGATTTTAGCGGAACATACACCGGGGAGCTGTTTTTT. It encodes CASRDFSGTYTGELFF.

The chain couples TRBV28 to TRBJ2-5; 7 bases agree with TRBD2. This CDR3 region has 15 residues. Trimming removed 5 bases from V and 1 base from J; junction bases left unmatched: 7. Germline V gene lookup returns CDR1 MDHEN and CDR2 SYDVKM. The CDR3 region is CASSPSGGGQETQYF. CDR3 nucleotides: TGTGCCAGCAGTCCCTCGGGCGGGGGCCAAGAGACCCAGTACTTC.

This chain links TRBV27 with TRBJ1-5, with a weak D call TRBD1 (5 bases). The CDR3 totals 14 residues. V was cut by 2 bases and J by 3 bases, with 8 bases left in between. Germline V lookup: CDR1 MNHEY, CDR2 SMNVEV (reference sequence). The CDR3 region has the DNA TGTGCCAGCAGTTTAAGCAGGGACAATCAGCCCCAGCATTTT. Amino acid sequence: CASSLSRDNQPQHF.

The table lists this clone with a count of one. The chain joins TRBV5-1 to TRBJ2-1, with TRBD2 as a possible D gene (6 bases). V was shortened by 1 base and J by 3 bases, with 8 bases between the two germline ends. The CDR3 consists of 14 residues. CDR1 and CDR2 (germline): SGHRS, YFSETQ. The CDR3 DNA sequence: TGCGCCAGCAGCTTGAGGGGAGGCTACAATGAGCAGTTCTTC. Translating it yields CASSLRGGYNEQFF.

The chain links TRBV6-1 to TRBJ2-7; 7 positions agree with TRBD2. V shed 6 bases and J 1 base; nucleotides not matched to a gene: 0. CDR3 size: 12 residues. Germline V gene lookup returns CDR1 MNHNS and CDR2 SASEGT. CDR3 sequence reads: CASRRGSYEQYV. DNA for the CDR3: TGTGCCAGCAGGCGGGGGTCCTACGAGCAGTACGTC.

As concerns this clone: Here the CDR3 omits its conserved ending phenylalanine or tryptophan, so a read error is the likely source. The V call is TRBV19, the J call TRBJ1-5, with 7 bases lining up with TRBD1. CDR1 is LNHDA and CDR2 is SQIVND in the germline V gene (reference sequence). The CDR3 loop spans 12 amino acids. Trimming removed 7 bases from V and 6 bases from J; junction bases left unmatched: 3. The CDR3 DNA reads TGTGCCAGTACTACAGGGGTTCAGCCCCAGCATCTT. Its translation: CASTTGVQPQHL.

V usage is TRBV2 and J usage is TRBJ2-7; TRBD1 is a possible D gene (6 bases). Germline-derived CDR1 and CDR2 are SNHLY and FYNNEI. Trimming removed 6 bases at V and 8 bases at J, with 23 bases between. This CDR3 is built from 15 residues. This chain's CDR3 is CASSRPGQKDLQQYF. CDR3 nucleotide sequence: TGTGCCAGCAGCCGCCCGGGACAAAAAGACCTCCAGCAGTACTTC.

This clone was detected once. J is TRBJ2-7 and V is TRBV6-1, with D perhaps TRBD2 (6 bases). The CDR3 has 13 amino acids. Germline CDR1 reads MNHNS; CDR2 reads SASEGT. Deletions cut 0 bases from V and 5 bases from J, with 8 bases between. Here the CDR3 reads CASSEAGLNEQYF. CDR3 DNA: TGTGCCAGCAGTGAAGCGGGACTCAACGAGCAGTACTTC.

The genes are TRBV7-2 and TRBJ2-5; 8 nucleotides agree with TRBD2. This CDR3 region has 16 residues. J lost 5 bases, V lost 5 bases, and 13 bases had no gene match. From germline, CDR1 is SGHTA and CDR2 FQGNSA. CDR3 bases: TGTGCCAGCAGCGAACCCGGGGGGGCGGTATGGGAGACCCAGTACTTC. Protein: CASSEPGGAVWETQYF.

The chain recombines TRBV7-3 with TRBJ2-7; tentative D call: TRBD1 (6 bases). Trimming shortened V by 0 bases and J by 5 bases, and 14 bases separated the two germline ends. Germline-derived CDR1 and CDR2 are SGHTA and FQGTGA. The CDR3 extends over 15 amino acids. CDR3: CASSLTAQGYNEQYF. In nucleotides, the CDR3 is TGTGCCAGCAGCTTAACGGCTCAGGGGTACAACGAGCAGTACTTC.

The CDR3 loop reads CSVLGQGGTEAFF. Here the CDR3 DNA reads TGCAGCGTCCTGGGACAGGGAGGCACTGAAGCTTTCTTT. V usage is TRBV29-1 and J usage is TRBJ1-1; 9 bases are a match to TRBD1. Germline CDR1 reads SQVTM; CDR2 reads ANQGSEA. V lost 6 bases, J lost 4 bases, and 6 bases stayed unmatched. This CDR3 has 13 amino acids.

The CDR3 is CASSLQQNTEAFF. CDR3 sequence (DNA): TGTGCCAGCTCGCTACAGCAGAACACTGAAGCTTTCTTT. V usage is TRBV18 and J usage is TRBJ1-1; D gene uncertain. CDR3 size: 13 residues. Germline lookup yields CDR1 KGHSH and CDR2 LQKENI. The ends were cut back, 6 bases at V and 1 base at J, with 9 bases in the middle.

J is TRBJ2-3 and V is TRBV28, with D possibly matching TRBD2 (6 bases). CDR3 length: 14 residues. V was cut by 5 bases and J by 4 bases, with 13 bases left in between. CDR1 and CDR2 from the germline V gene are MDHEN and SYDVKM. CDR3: CASSPSGTADTQYF. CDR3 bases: TGTGCCAGCAGTCCATCCGGGACTGCAGATACGCAGTATTTT.

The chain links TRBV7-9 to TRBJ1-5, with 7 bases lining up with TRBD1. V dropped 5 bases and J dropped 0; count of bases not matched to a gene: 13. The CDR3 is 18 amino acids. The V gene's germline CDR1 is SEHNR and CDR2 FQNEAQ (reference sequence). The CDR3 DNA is TGTGCCAGCAGCGATGATCAAGGACAGGTCTATAGCAATCAGCCCCAGCATTTT. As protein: CASSDDQGQVYSNQPQHF.

The CDR3, as DNA: TGTGCCAGTAGTATAGGACAGCTGAACACTGAAGCTTTCTTT. Protein sequence: CASSIGQLNTEAFF. V and J are TRBV19 and TRBJ1-1, with D possibly being TRBD1 (5 bases). CDR3 size: 14 residues. The V gene's germline CDR1 is LNHDA and CDR2 SQIVND (reference sequence). Between the trimmed V and J ends, which lost 1 base and 0 bases, there was a span of 6 bases. Variable domain in full (rest from reference TRBV19 and TRBJ1-1): DGGITQSPKYLFRKEGQNVTLSCEQNLNHDAMYWYRQDPGQGLRLIYYSQIVNDFQKGDIAEGYSVSREKKESFPLTVTSAQKNPTAFYLCASSIGQLNTEAFFGQGTRLTVV.

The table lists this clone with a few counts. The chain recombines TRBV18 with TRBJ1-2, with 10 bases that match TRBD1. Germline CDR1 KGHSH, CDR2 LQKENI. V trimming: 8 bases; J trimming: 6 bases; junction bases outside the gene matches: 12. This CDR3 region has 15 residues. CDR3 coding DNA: TGTGCCAGCCAACAAACCGGGACAGGGGTTGATGGCTACACCTTC. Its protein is CASQQTGTGVDGYTF.

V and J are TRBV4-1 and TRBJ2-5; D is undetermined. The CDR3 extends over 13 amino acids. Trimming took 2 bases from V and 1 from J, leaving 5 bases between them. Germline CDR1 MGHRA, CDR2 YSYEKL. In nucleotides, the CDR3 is TGCGCCAGCAGCCAACCTACCCAAGAGACCCAGTACTTC. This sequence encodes CASSQPTQETQYF.

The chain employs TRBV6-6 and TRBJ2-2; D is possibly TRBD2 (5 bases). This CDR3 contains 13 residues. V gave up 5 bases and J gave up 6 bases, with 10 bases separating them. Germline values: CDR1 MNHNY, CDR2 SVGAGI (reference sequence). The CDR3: CASSADGAGELFF. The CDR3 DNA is TGTGCCAGCAGTGCGGACGGGGCCGGGGAGCTGTTTTTT.